A single sample is the source of the 8 T cell receptor beta chains below, sequenced in a study of siplizumab effects on memory and regulatory T cells. The method was immunoSEQ multiplex PCR; TCRdb's version includes in-frame clones alone and lacks a portion of them. The sample lists roughly 56,000 clones, about 97% occurring once. The source material was naive CD8+ T cells sorted from blood. The receptors here all came from a human donor in good health.

The chain couples TRBV21-1 to TRBJ2-3; TRBD1, the D gene given by the table, was not confirmed from the DNA. TRBV21-1 counts as a pseudogene. The CDR3 is 15 residues long. The CDR3 region is CASSKSGTGTDTQYF. CDR3 bases: TGTGCCAGCAGCAAATCGGGGACAGGCACAGATACGCAGTATTTT.

The genes are TRBV4-1 and TRBJ1-2; 7 bases are shared with TRBD1. Germline V lookup: CDR1 MGHRA, CDR2 YSYEKL. After removal of 3 bases from V and 3 bases from J, the junction contained 7 bases not matched to a gene. This CDR3 is built from 15 residues. The CDR3 DNA is TGCGCCAGCAGCCATACAACCGGGACAGACTATGGCTACACCTTC. As protein: CASSHTTGTDYGYTF.

The chain has TRBV6-5 and TRBJ2-7; D tentatively fits TRBD1 or TRBD2 (5 bases each). This CDR3 spans 14 amino acids. Trimming stripped 5 bases from V and 5 bases from J, with 16 bases between. Germline V CDR1 and CDR2: MNHEY, SVGAGI. CDR3 amino acids: CASSPGAPPDEQYF. CDR3 nucleotide sequence: TGTGCCAGCAGTCCCGGGGCCCCTCCGGACGAGCAGTACTTC.

The chain couples TRBV5-1 to TRBJ2-1, with D tentatively TRBD2 (6 bases). CDR1 is SGHRS, CDR2 YFSETQ, per germline. The CDR3 is made up of 15 amino acids. Trimming left V 7 bases short and J 6 bases short, with 20 bases between. The CDR3 region is CASLLAPRTTNEQFF. Here the CDR3 DNA reads TGCGCCAGCCTTCTAGCCCCTCGGACTACCAATGAGCAGTTCTTC.

V is TRBV4-1 and J is TRBJ2-7; the match to TRBD2 covers 10 bases. The germline V gene encodes CDR1 MGHRA and CDR2 YSYEKL. This CDR3 has 14 residues. J gave up 4 bases and V 5 bases, and 5 bases lay outside the gene matches. CDR3 sequence: CASSEREGRYEQYF. CDR3 in DNA: TGCGCCAGCAGCGAGCGGGAGGGCCGATACGAGCAGTACTTC.

The chain links TRBV19 to TRBJ2-1, with TRBD1 matching 7 bases. The J segment lost 2 bases and the V segment lost 1 base, leaving 11 bases of the junction unmatched. This CDR3 region has 18 residues. Germline V gene data show CDR1 as LNHDA and CDR2 as SQIVND (reference sequence). The CDR3 DNA reads TGTGCCAGTAGTATAGCAGATACAGGGGAAGTGCCCTACAATGAGCAGTTCTTC. It is translated as CASSIADTGEVPYNEQFF.

The chain employs TRBV27 and TRBJ2-2; TRBD1 matches 8 bases. Germline V gene data show CDR1 as MNHEY and CDR2 as SMNVEV (reference sequence). Trimming took 2 bases from V and 7 from J; bases not matched to a gene: 3. The CDR3 spans 14 residues. The CDR3 DNA is TGTGCCAGCAGTTTAGTCAGGGGGCACGGGGAGCTGTTTTTT. Amino acids: CASSLVRGHGELFF.

CDR3 coding DNA: TGTGCCTGGAGTGTAGATGGGTCCAATCAGCCCCAGCATTTT. Protein sequence: CAWSVDGSNQPQHF. V usage is TRBV30 and J usage is TRBJ1-5, with D unresolved. V shed 0 bases and J shed 3 bases, with 9 bases lying between them. The CDR3 contains 14 residues. Germline V CDR1 and CDR2: GTSNPN, SVGIG (reference sequence). Based on the CDR3 plus reference TRBV30 and TRBJ1-5, the full variable domain is SQTIHQWPATLVQPVGSPLSLECTVEGTSNPNLYWYRQAAGRGLQLLFYSVGIGQISSEVPQNLSASRPQDRQFILSSKKLLLSDSGFYLCAWSVDGSNQPQHFGDGTRLSIL.